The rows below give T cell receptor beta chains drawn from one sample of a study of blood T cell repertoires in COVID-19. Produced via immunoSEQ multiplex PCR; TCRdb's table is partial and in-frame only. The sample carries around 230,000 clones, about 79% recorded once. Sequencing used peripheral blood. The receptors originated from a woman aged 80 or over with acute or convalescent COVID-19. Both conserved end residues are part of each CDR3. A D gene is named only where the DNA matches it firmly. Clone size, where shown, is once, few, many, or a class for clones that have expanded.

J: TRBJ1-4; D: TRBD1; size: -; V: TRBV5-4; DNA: TGTGCCAGCAGCCTCTCAGGGGGTGGCCCCAATGAAAAACTGTTTTTT; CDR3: CASSLSGGGPNEKLFF
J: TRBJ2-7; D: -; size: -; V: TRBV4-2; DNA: TGTGCCAGCAGCCAAGATCGGGCCGGGACACCGTACTACGAGCAGTACTTC; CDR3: CASSQDRAGTPYYEQYF
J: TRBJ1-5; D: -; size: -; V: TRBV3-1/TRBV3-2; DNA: TGTGCCAGCAGCCAAGATCTCGGTAATCAGCCCCAGCATTTT; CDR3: CASSQDLGNQPQHF
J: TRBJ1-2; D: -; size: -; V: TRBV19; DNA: TGTGCCAGTAGTATTGAACAGGGAAACTATGGCTACACCTTC; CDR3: CASSIEQGNYGYTF
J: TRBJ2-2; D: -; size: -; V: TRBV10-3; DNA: TGTGCCATCAGGGACAAAAACAACACCGGGGAGCTGTTTTTT; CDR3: CAIRDKNNTGELFF
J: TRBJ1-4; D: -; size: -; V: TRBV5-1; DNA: TGCGCCAGCAGCGGCGGAGGGACTAATGAAAAACTGTTTTTT; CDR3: CASSGGGTNEKLFF
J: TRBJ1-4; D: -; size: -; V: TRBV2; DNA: TGTGCCAGCAGTGACCCCCAAGAAAAACTGTTTTTT; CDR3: CASSDPQEKLFF
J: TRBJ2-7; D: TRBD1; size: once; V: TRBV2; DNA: TGTGCCAGCTCAGGGGGGACAGGGCACTACGAGCAGTACTTC; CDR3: CASSGGTGHYEQYF
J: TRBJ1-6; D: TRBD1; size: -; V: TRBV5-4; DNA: TGTGCCAGCAGCCGAACAGGGGGCTCCTATAATTCACCCCTCCACTTT; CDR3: CASSRTGGSYNSPLHF
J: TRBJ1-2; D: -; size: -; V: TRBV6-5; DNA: TGTGCCAGCAGTCCCGCCCCCTTCGGCTATGGCTACACCTTC; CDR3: CASSPAPFGYGYTF
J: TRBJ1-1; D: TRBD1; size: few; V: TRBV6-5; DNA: TGTGCCAGCTTCAGGGGGTCGGACACTGAAGCTTTCTTT; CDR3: CASFRGSDTEAFF
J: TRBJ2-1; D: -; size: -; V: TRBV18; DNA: TGTGCCAGCTCACCACGCGACAGTTTCTACAATGAGCAGTTCTTC; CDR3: CASSPRDSFYNEQFF
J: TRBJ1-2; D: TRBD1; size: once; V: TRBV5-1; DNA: TGCGCCAGCAGCGCGACCGGGACAGGGCAACATGGCTACACCTTC; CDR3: CASSATGTGQHGYTF
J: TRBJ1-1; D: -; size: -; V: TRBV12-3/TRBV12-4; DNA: TGTGCCAGCAGTCGTAGGACAGAACAGAAAGCTTTCTTT; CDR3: CASSRRTEQKAFF
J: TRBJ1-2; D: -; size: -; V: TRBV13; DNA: TGTGCCAGCAGCCCACGAATACTGGGGGGCTATGGCTACACCTTC; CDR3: CASSPRILGGYGYTF
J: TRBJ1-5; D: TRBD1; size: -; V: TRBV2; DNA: TGTGCCAGCAGCCCGGGACAGGGCCTTCGTAGGCATTTT; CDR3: CASSPGQGLRRHF
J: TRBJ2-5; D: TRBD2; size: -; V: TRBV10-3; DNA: TGTGCCATCAGTGGTGGCGGGGGGACGACCCAGTACTTC; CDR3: CAISGGGGTTQYF
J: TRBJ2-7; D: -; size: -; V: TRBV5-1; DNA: TGCGCCAGCAGCCCACCCTTTAGCTCCTACGAGCAGTACTTC; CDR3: CASSPPFSSYEQYF
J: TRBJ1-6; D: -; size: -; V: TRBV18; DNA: TGTGCCAGCTCACCACTTGCGTTTAATTCACCCCTCCACTTT; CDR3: CASSPLAFNSPLHF
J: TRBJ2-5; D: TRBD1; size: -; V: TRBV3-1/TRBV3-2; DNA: TGTGCCAGCAGCCAAGGGACAGGGATGGAGACCCAGTACTTC; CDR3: CASSQGTGMETQYF
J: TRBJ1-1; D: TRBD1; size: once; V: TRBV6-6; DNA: TGTGCCAGCAGAGCCGGGACAGGGAACACTGAAGCTTTCTTT; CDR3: CASRAGTGNTEAFF
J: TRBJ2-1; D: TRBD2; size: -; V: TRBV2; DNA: TGTGCCAGCAGTGTTTTGCGGGGGGACTACAATGAGCAGTTCTTC; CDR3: CASSVLRGDYNEQFF
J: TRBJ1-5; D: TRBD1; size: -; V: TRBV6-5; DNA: TGTGCCACGGGGACAGGGGGAGTCAGGCAGCCCCAGCATTTT; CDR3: CATGTGGVRQPQHF